This T cell receptor (beta chain) appears in the sequencing data of a study of blood T cell repertoires in COVID-19. Study-level information: From T cells, B-cell-depleted T cells, or PBMCs came the material, which was cDNA or gDNA.

Only in-frame clones appear in the TCRdb table, and some are missing; sequencing was by immunoSEQ multiplex PCR. The sample includes 70,000 to 90,000 clones, around 90% of them seen just once. Sequencing input: peripheral blood. The sequence was collected from a human donor in a cohort sampled during active COVID-19.

The CDR3 is CASSEFGGSEQYF. The CDR3, as DNA: TGTGCCAGCAGTGAATTTGGCGGTAGCGAGCAGTACTTC. The V and J genes are TRBV25-1 and TRBJ2-7; D is uncertain. CDR1 is MGHDK, CDR2 SYGVNS, per germline. The V gene lost 1 base and the J gene lost 6 bases, with 10 bases spanning the gap. This CDR3 region has 13 residues.